These 28 T cell receptor beta chains originate from one sample sequenced in a study of T cell responses to AZD1222 COVID-19 vaccine. The assay was immunoSEQ multiplex PCR, and TCRdb's table has in-frame clones only and misses some. Found here are around 190,000 clones, just over 90% of them singletons; the top ten hold less than 2%. The starting material was peripheral blood, obtained 28 days after the second AZD1222 dose. The receptors derive from an adult who received the AZD1222 COVID-19 vaccine.

This chain uses TRBV19 with TRBJ1-3; 8 bases are shared with TRBD1. Trimming at V came to 7 bases and at J to 4 bases, leaving 6 bases not matched to a gene. Germline V gene data show CDR1 as LNHDA and CDR2 as SQIVND (reference sequence). This CDR3 comprises 14 residues. The CDR3 protein is CASNGQGRGNTIYF. Written as DNA, the CDR3 is TGTGCCAGTAACGGACAGGGACGAGGAAACACCATATATTTT.

The chain recombines TRBV7-2 with TRBJ2-1, with D perhaps matching TRBD1 or TRBD2 (5 bases each). Germline-derived CDR1 and CDR2 are SGHTA and FQGNSA. Between the trimmed V and J ends, which lost 6 bases and 1 base, there was a span of 13 bases. The CDR3 consists of 15 residues. This CDR3 is CASRRGSVSYNEQFF. The CDR3 DNA reads as TGTGCCAGCAGGAGGGGCAGTGTTTCCTACAATGAGCAGTTCTTC.

This rearrangement joins TRBV29-1 to TRBJ2-1, with no clear D. Trimming took 6 bases from V and 8 from J, leaving 11 bases between them. The CDR3 sequence is 11 residues long. In germline, CDR1 is SQVTM, CDR2 ANQGSEA. For the CDR3, the DNA is TGCAGCGTCATCCCGTGGGATGAGCAGTTCTTC. Protein sequence: CSVIPWDEQFF.

The chain recombines TRBV19 with TRBJ1-1; perhaps TRBD1 as D (6 bases). The germline gives CDR1 LNHDA, CDR2 SQIVND (reference sequence). V was shortened by 4 bases and J by 1 base, with 13 bases between the two germline ends. The CDR3 loop spans 15 amino acids. The DNA for the CDR3 is TGTGCCAGTAGTAGGGGGGACAAGAGGAACACTGAAGCTTTCTTT. As protein: CASSRGDKRNTEAFF.

This clone was found a few times. This chain uses TRBV10-2 with TRBJ2-7; the D gene is possibly TRBD1 (7 bases). Germline-derived CDR1 and CDR2 are WSHSY and SAAADI. CDR3 length equals 11 residues. V was trimmed by 6 bases and J by 6 bases, leaving 9 bases between them. Here the CDR3 DNA reads TGCGCCAGCAGCCAGGGGGGCGAGCAGTACTTC. Translation gives CASSQGGEQYF.

Here the CDR3 DNA reads TGTGCCAGTAGTATAGTTGGGACTTTCCTAGATACGCAGTATTTT. Translated, it gives CASSIVGTFLDTQYF. The chain has TRBV19 and TRBJ2-3, with D perhaps TRBD2 (6 bases). The CDR3 sequence is 15 residues long. V was pared by 1 base and J by 5 bases, with 13 bases between. Germline CDR1 LNHDA, CDR2 SQIVND (reference sequence).

This CDR3 reads CASSLWGAYEQYF. The DNA of the CDR3 is TGCGCCAGCAGCCTTTGGGGAGCCTACGAGCAGTACTTC. The chain combines TRBV5-1 with TRBJ2-7; tentatively, D is TRBD2 (5 bases). CDR3 size: 13 residues. Germline V gene data show CDR1 as SGHRS and CDR2 as YFSETQ. The germline V and J ends were trimmed by 4 bases and 2 bases, with 10 bases remaining between them.

This clone was detected only once. The chain joins TRBV27 to TRBJ1-4, with D possibly TRBD1 on 5 matching bases. The CDR3 is 15 residues long. Germline CDR1 and CDR2: MNHEY and SMNVEV (reference sequence). V dropped 5 bases and J dropped 3 bases, with 13 bases sitting between them. This CDR3 reads CASSNRRGANEKLFF. CDR3 in DNA: TGTGCCAGCAGTAACAGACGGGGGGCTAATGAAAAACTGTTTTTT.

The CDR3 DNA sequence: TGTGCCAGCTCACCTCCGGGAAGAGAGACCCAGTACTTC. The encoded protein is CASSPPGRETQYF. The chain employs TRBV18 and TRBJ2-5; possible D gene TRBD2, 5 bases. The CDR3 sequence is 13 residues long. Germline V lookup: CDR1 KGHSH, CDR2 LQKENI. Trimming took 3 bases from V and 4 from J, leaving 9 bases between them.

This chain joins TRBV6-4 and TRBJ2-1; D is ambiguous. Trimming shortened V by 5 bases and J by 0 bases, and 11 bases separated the two germline ends. Germline values: CDR1 MRHNA, CDR2 SNTAGT. The CDR3 runs 15 residues. The CDR3 nucleotides read TGTGCCAGCAGTCCCCTCCCAGGCTCCTACAATGAGCAGTTCTTC. Translation: CASSPLPGSYNEQFF.

The chain combines TRBV7-3 with TRBJ1-2; D remains unclear. The V and J ends lost 0 bases and 2 bases respectively, with 7 bases between them. The CDR3 consists of 14 residues. Germline V CDR1 and CDR2: SGHTA, FQGTGA. CDR3: CASSLTAGNYGYTF. As DNA, the CDR3 is TGTGCCAGCAGCTTAACGGCAGGAAACTATGGCTACACCTTC.

The CDR3 spells CASGSRATNQPQHF. DNA of the CDR3: TGTGCTAGTGGTTCCCGGGCGACGAATCAGCCCCAGCATTTT. V is TRBV12-5 and J is TRBJ1-5; no clear D. This CDR3 has 14 amino acids. Trimming removed 4 bases from V and 4 bases from J, with 11 bases in between. The germline V gene has CDR1 LGHNT and CDR2 FRNRAP.

J is TRBJ1-6 and V is TRBV19; D unresolved. The germline V and J ends were trimmed by 1 base and 10 bases, with 20 bases remaining between them. The germline V gene has CDR1 LNHDA and CDR2 SQIVND (reference sequence). The CDR3 is made up of 17 amino acids. CDR3 region: CASSIGPPRAVPSPLHF. Here the CDR3 DNA reads TGTGCCAGTAGTATAGGCCCTCCCCGCGCGGTACCCTCACCCCTCCACTTT. Full variable domain (remainder filled in from reference TRBV19 and TRBJ1-6): DGGITQSPKYLFRKEGQNVTLSCEQNLNHDAMYWYRQDPGQGLRLIYYSQIVNDFQKGDIAEGYSVSREKKESFPLTVTSAQKNPTAFYLCASSIGPPRAVPSPLHFGNGTRLTVT.

The chain links TRBV29-1 to TRBJ1-5; D is ambiguous. The V end was cut by 7 bases, the J end by 1 base, with 11 bases between. Germline loops: CDR1 SQVTM, CDR2 ANQGSEA. The CDR3 length is 13 residues. Written as DNA, the CDR3 is TGCAGCGCCCAATTTGGGAGCAATCAGCCCCAGCATTTT. This gives the protein CSAQFGSNQPQHF.

The J gene is TRBJ1-1, the V gene TRBV6-2 or TRBV6-3; D not certain. V lost 6 bases, J lost 4 bases, and 15 bases lay in between. This CDR3 has 14 amino acids. Germline V gene lookup returns CDR1 MNHEY and CDR2 SVGEGT. CDR3 sequence reads: CASSPEGWGTEAFF. CDR3 nucleotides: TGTGCCAGCAGCCCGGAGGGTTGGGGCACTGAAGCTTTCTTT.

The V and J genes are TRBV6-5 and TRBJ1-5; no firm D call. This CDR3 comprises 15 residues. From germline, CDR1 is MNHEY and CDR2 SVGAGI. Trimming cost V 2 bases and J 1 base, with 9 bases left between them. The CDR3 sequence: CASSYNQWSNQPQHF. The CDR3 bases are TGTGCCAGCAGTTACAATCAGTGGAGCAATCAGCCCCAGCATTTT.

V is TRBV2 and J is TRBJ2-2; D is perhaps TRBD1 (6 bases). The CDR3 runs 16 residues. V was cut by 2 bases and J by 4 bases, with 14 bases left in between. Per germline, CDR1 SNHLY and CDR2 FYNNEI. The CDR3 region is CASSEWGQRSTGELFF. DNA of the CDR3: TGTGCCAGCAGTGAATGGGGGCAGCGTAGCACCGGGGAGCTGTTTTTT.

The CDR3 coding sequence is TGTGCCAGCAGCTTATTTAAGGCAGAGCAGTTCTTC. Residues: CASSLFKAEQFF. J is TRBJ2-1 and V is TRBV7-9, with D unclear. Looked up from germline, CDR1 is SEHNR and CDR2 is FQNEAQ (reference sequence). The CDR3 runs 12 residues. The V and J ends lost 2 bases and 10 bases respectively, with 9 bases between them.

The chain links TRBV30 to TRBJ2-1; D gene ambiguous. Germline CDR1 reads GTSNPN; CDR2 reads SVGIG (reference sequence). The ends were cut back, 1 base at V and 0 bases at J, with 10 bases in the middle. The CDR3 is 15 amino acids. The CDR3 nucleotides read TGTGCCTGGAGTGCCGTCTCCAGCTCCTACAATGAGCAGTTCTTC. Its translation: CAWSAVSSSYNEQFF. Full variable domain (rest looked up from reference TRBV30 and TRBJ2-1): SQTIHQWPATLVQPVGSPLSLECTVEGTSNPNLYWYRQAAGRGLQLLFYSVGIGQISSEVPQNLSASRPQDRQFILSSKKLLLSDSGFYLCAWSAVSSSYNEQFFGPGTRLTVL.

The CDR3, as DNA: TGTGCCAGCAGCTTAAACTCCGGGACACGCTACAATGAGCAGTTCTTC. Protein product: CASSLNSGTRYNEQFF. This chain uses TRBV13 with TRBJ2-1; perhaps TRBD1 as D (6 bases). V lost 2 bases to trimming and J lost 3 bases, with 14 bases between them. This CDR3 region has 16 residues. Germline V gives CDR1 PRHDT, CDR2 FYEKMQ (reference sequence).

The rearrangement joins TRBV10-3 to TRBJ2-5; D may be TRBD1 or TRBD2 (5 bases each). CDR1 ENHRY and CDR2 SYGVKD come from the germline V gene. The CDR3 runs to 13 residues. Trimming pared 4 bases from V and 7 bases from J, leaving 13 bases between. CDR3: CAISAGTLMTQYF. DNA of the CDR3: TGTGCCATCAGTGCGGGGACCCTCATGACCCAGTACTTC.

This clone was counted between two and nine times. The chain employs TRBV7-9 and TRBJ2-7; the match to TRBD2 covers 7 bases. Germline V lookup: CDR1 SEHNR, CDR2 FQNEAQ (reference sequence). CDR3 length: 13 residues. V lost 3 bases and J lost 6; bases outside the gene matches: 5. The CDR3 DNA follows: TGTGCCAGCAGCTTGAATTGGGGGGGCGAGCAGTACTTC. This encodes CASSLNWGGEQYF.

The CDR3 coding sequence is TGTGCCATCAGTGAGCGGGCGGGGATGAACACTGAAGCTTTCTTT. This encodes CAISERAGMNTEAFF. This chain joins TRBV10-3 and TRBJ1-1; D remains unclear. V lost 2 bases, J lost 0 bases, and 10 bases lay in between. The CDR3 sequence is 15 residues long. Germline CDR1 is ENHRY and CDR2 is SYGVKD.

The chain combines TRBV29-1 with TRBJ2-5; D gene uncertain. V was trimmed by 5 bases and J by 9 bases, leaving 13 bases between them. Germline lookup yields CDR1 SQVTM and CDR2 ANQGSEA. CDR3 size: 11 residues. The CDR3 protein is CSVPDPSAQYF. The CDR3 nucleotides are TGCAGCGTTCCGGACCCGTCGGCCCAGTACTTC.

The chain combines TRBV10-3 with TRBJ1-1, with a tentative D call TRBD1 (6 bases). Germline V gene data show CDR1 as ENHRY and CDR2 as SYGVKD. Between the trimmed V and J ends, which lost 3 bases and 1 base, there was a span of 12 bases. The length of the CDR3 is 15 residues. The CDR3 DNA sequence: TGTGCCATCAGTGAATTAGGGACAAGGAACACTGAAGCTTTCTTT. Translating gives CAISELGTRNTEAFF.

As to this clone: The sample contains more than one DNA sequence encoding this CDR3. This chain joins TRBV7-9 and TRBJ2-7, with a tentative D call TRBD1 (5 bases). Germline V gene lookup returns CDR1 SEHNR and CDR2 FQNEAQ (reference sequence). The CDR3 is 13 residues long. With 1 base removed from V and 4 bases from J, the gap between germline ends came to 8 bases. The CDR3 nucleotides are TGTGCCAGCAGCTTAGGCGACAGATACGAGCAGTACTTC. Protein product: CASSLGDRYEQYF.

The chain combines TRBV7-9 with TRBJ2-1; 12 bases map to TRBD2. Germline V gives CDR1 SEHNR, CDR2 FQNEAQ (reference sequence). CDR3 length: 15 amino acids. V trimming: 4 bases; J trimming: 4 bases; junction bases outside the gene matches: 2. The CDR3 DNA reads as TGTGCCAGCAGCTGGGGGACTAGCGGGTACAATGAGCAGTTCTTC. Its protein is CASSWGTSGYNEQFF.

The chain is built from TRBV7-3 and TRBJ1-6, with a weak D call TRBD1 (5 bases). The CDR3 has 14 amino acids. V shed 2 bases and J shed 7 bases, with 9 bases lying between them. Per germline, CDR1 SGHTA and CDR2 FQGTGA. The chain's CDR3 is CASSLGGVNSPLHF. In DNA, the CDR3 is TGTGCCAGCAGCTTAGGGGGGGTGAATTCACCCCTCCACTTT.